The T cell receptor beta chain described here comes from a study of beta chain features in type 1 diabetes. Study-wide background: Examination spanned about 110 million sorted cells from all samples. Study-wide results and limits: Shortening that was moderate but significant affected the TCRB CDR3s of Type 1 diabetes patients in all four CD4+ subsets. A PCR bias possibly favoring shorter templates would apply equally to patients and controls.

This clone was seen a handful of times. Its antigen is still unknown. Via CD45RO/CCR7/CD25/CD127/CD95/CD27, cells of the CD4+ naive, central memory, regulatory and stem cell-like memory subsets were sorted. CDR3 length: 14 residues. The germline V gene has CDR1 SGHVS and CDR2 FQNEAQ. V lost 0 bases and J lost 0, with 4 bases in between. Sequenced material consisted of expressed TCRB transcripts (all of the isolated RNA was reverse transcribed). Using immunoSEQ multiplex PCR, the repertoire was profiled, and TCRdb retains in-frame clones only, with some absent. Found here are 300,000 to 350,000 clones, roughly 12% of them singletons; the top ten hold roughly 0.015%.

This clonotype originated in a woman younger than 30 with type 1 diabetes. The material sequenced was naive CD4+ T cells from blood. The chain employs TRBV7-8 and TRBJ2-3, with D uncertain. For the CDR3, the DNA is TGTGCCAGCAGCTTAGCGGGCAGCACAGATACGCAGTATTTT. As protein: CASSLAGSTDTQYF.